What follows describes a single TCR beta chain. Its specific antigen is unknown. No base quality information exists; no much larger clone differs at one position. This specimen comes from a study of blood T cell repertoires in COVID-19 (dated by TCRdb to about 2020). Regarding the research as a whole: The collaborator samples originated in the United States, Italy and Spain and spanned the acute and convalescent phases of COVID-19. Subjects who had been exposed to COVID-19, were actively infected with it, or had recovered from it provided the deeply sampled blood TCRbeta repertoires that made up the dataset. A freely available public database, intended as a resource for researchers studying the immune response to SARS-CoV-2, is where the repertoires were released. A de-identified subject ID, COVID-19 status, age in years and sex were almost always included in the sample metadata. The prospective study material was composed of cDNA or gDNA derived from T cells, B-cell-depleted T cells, or PBMCs. HLA class I and class II types, where available, came from metadata supplied by the sample provider rather than from assay-based typing. Samples came from the ongoing ImmuneRACE study (first 160 participants) plus 1,254 subjects from 6 global collaborators. What the authors observed across the whole study: The quantity of clinical and demographic metadata differed by source and by participant and was supplied without curation.

Participants in the prospective study were enrolled through a virtual design, were aged roughly 18 to 100 years, and lived in approximately 24 United States geographic areas. In the prospective study, cohorts were assigned on the basis of participant-reported clinical history obtained from a screening survey and a study questionnaire. Recovered participants in ImmuneRACE Cohort 3 were defined by two consecutive negative NP/OP PCR tests, clearance by a healthcare professional, or resolution of symptoms. Mobile phlebotomists in the prospective study collected whole blood, serum and a nasopharyngeal or oropharyngeal swab from every participant. Prospective study participants could optionally give additional blood draws and questionnaires over a roughly two-month period. Before DNA extraction, blood samples from the prospective study were shipped at room temperature or frozen. Cut back by 4 bases and 6 bases, the V and J ends lie 17 bases apart. The germline V gene (reference sequence) supplies CDR1 SGHNT and CDR2 YYREEE. The CDR3 sequence holds 14 residues, the cysteine and phenylalanine included. The retained sequence is limited to the CDR3, 42 bases, with the frame set at the first base.

TCRbeta CDR3 regions were amplified from genomic DNA by means of the immunoSEQ Assay, a bias-controlled multiplex PCR. In the original analysis: Within the assay, amplification of reference gene primers was used to estimate how many nucleated cells each sample contained. To quantify the absolute abundance of each unique TCRbeta CDR3 rearrangement, sequence reads were collapsed and filtered. For each sample, productive Simpson clonality was calculated by taking the square root of Simpson's diversity index across productive rearrangements. TCRdb provides this immuneACCESS table in a form limited to in-frame rearrangements. Some clones are lacking; in checked studies, under half of them reflect an unresolved V gene, and why the rest are absent is not known. That table furnishes V, J and clone size, whereas the DNA furnished D and trimming. The sample includes 250,000 to 350,000 clones, with around 90% observed a single time. About 8.9% of the sample rests with the top ten.

The chain employs TRBV5-4 and TRBJ2-7; TRBD2 is possibly the D segment (7 matching bases). Sequencing input: PBMCs or T cells enriched from blood (not recorded which). This clonotype was obtained from a woman between 18 and 29 years old who had recovered from COVID-19. The DNA sequence is given as TGTGCCAGCAGCCTGATAGGGGAGGGGGGCGAGCAGTACTTC. This translates into CASSLIGEGGEQYF.